Following are 32 T cell receptor beta chains from one sample sequenced in a study of shared clonotypes between healthy human individuals. Clones were sequenced by immunoSEQ multiplex PCR, and TCRdb holds only the in-frame ones, with some missing. The sample carries about 1.5 million clones, roughly 98% recorded once. Material for sequencing was naive CD4+ T cells sorted from blood. Subset specified: CD45RA+ positively selected. The receptor set was obtained from a man aged 25-40 years in good health.

The V and J genes are TRBV6-9 and TRBJ2-5; D may correspond to TRBD1 or TRBD2 (5 bases each). Trimming left V 11 bases short and J 0 bases short, with 19 bases between. The V gene's germline CDR1 is MNHGY and CDR2 SVAAGI. CDR3 length equals 15 residues. The chain's CDR3 is CASARGERDQETQYF. Written as DNA, the CDR3 is TGTGCCTCCGCAAGGGGAGAGAGGGACCAAGAGACCCAGTACTTC.

The chain combines TRBV7-8 with TRBJ1-5, with 7 bases fitting TRBD1. The CDR3 runs to 15 residues. Per the germline V gene, CDR1 is SGHVS and CDR2 is FQNEAQ. V gave up 6 bases and J gave up 3 bases; unmatched junction bases: 8. Here the CDR3 reads CASSVRGQLNQPQHF. Written as DNA, the CDR3 is TGTGCCAGCAGTGTCAGGGGACAGCTCAATCAGCCCCAGCATTTT.

The chain carries TRBV18 and TRBJ2-2; either TRBD1 or TRBD2 may fit D (6 bases each). Trimming cost V 3 bases and J 7 bases, with 15 bases left between them. CDR1 and CDR2 from the germline V gene are KGHSH and LQKENI. This CDR3 has 15 residues. The CDR3 reads CASSPSPGEVGELFF. The CDR3 DNA reads TGTGCCAGCTCACCTTCACCAGGGGAGGTCGGGGAGCTGTTTTTT.

This clone was observed once. V and J are TRBV5-1 and TRBJ2-1; D tentatively fits TRBD1 or TRBD2 (5 bases each). V was shortened by 5 bases and J by 7 bases, with 19 bases between the two germline ends. The CDR3 is made up of 15 amino acids. Germline values: CDR1 SGHRS, CDR2 YFSETQ. The CDR3: CASSVGAESGNEQFF. As DNA, the CDR3 is TGCGCCAGCAGTGTAGGGGCGGAGTCGGGGAATGAGCAGTTCTTC.

The chain couples TRBV27 to TRBJ2-1, with 7 bases matching TRBD2. With V trimmed by 9 bases and J by 2 bases, 7 bases remained unmatched. This CDR3 contains 14 residues. Germline V gives CDR1 MNHEY, CDR2 SMNVEV (reference sequence). CDR3 loop: CASIGLVPYNEQFF. CDR3 nucleotides: TGTGCCAGTATAGGACTAGTTCCCTACAATGAGCAGTTCTTC.

V is TRBV7-9 and J is TRBJ2-3; D unresolved. CDR1 SEHNR and CDR2 FQNEAQ come from the germline V gene (reference sequence). This CDR3 comprises 14 residues. The germline V and J ends were trimmed by 6 bases and 5 bases, with 15 bases remaining between them. CDR3 loop: CASSILTLGDTQYF. The CDR3 region has the DNA TGTGCCAGCAGTATTTTGACCTTGGGAGATACGCAGTATTTT.

As concerns this clone: Other DNA variants within this sample encode the same CDR3. The V and J genes are TRBV5-1 and TRBJ2-2, with 7 positions matching TRBD1. The J segment lost 1 base and the V segment lost 4 bases, leaving 4 bases of the junction unmatched. The CDR3 runs to 15 residues. Per the germline V gene, CDR1 is SGHRS and CDR2 is YFSETQ. The DNA of the CDR3 is TGCGCCAGCAGCCAGACAGGGATGAACACCGGGGAGCTGTTTTTT. Its protein is CASSQTGMNTGELFF.

The rearrangement links TRBV7-6 to TRBJ1-2; TRBD1 agrees at 8 bases. V shed 4 bases and J 6 bases; nucleotides not matched to a gene: 10. From germline, CDR1 is SGHVS and CDR2 FNYEAQ. The CDR3 spans 15 residues. Written as DNA, the CDR3 is TGTGCCAGCAGCTCTCGACAGGACAGGGTACATGGCTACACCTTC. Translation: CASSSRQDRVHGYTF.

This rearrangement joins TRBV5-1 to TRBJ2-5; TRBD2 matches 7 bases. V lost 4 bases to trimming and J lost 2 bases; unmatched junction nucleotides: 8. Germline assignment: CDR1 SGHRS and CDR2 YFSETQ. The length of the CDR3 is 15 residues. CDR3 nucleotides: TGCGCCAGCAGCCCCCCGTTGGGGGGGCAAGAGACCCAGTACTTC. This sequence encodes CASSPPLGGQETQYF.

V and J are TRBV28 and TRBJ1-5; 7 positions match TRBD1. This CDR3 region has 16 residues. The junction had 10 bases not matched to a gene; V was cut back by 2 bases and J by 6 bases. The germline gives CDR1 MDHEN, CDR2 SYDVKM. The CDR3 loop is CASSLINRGSGQPQHF. CDR3 in DNA: TGTGCCAGCAGTTTAATCAACAGGGGCTCGGGTCAGCCCCAGCATTTT. Using reference TRBV28 and TRBJ1-5 for the parts outside the CDR3, the full variable domain is DVKVTQSSRYLVKRTGEKVFLECVQDMDHENMFWYRQDPGLGLRLIYFSYDVKMKEKGDIPEGYSVSREKKERFSLILESASTNQTSMYLCASSLINRGSGQPQHFGDGTRLSIL.

The chain joins TRBV5-1 to TRBJ2-5, with D perhaps TRBD2 (6 bases). The J call may not be correct, given that the DNA end is closer to TRBJ2-7. CDR1 and CDR2 (germline): SGHRS, YFSETQ. The CDR3 length is 15 residues. The CDR3 here is CASSLATAGLYEQYF. For the CDR3, the DNA is TGCGCCAGCAGCTTGGCCACAGCGGGCCTCTACGAGCAGTACTTC.

As regards this clone: Other nucleotide sequences in the sample specify the same CDR3. This chain links TRBV6-6 with TRBJ2-7, with 12 bases lining up with TRBD2. This CDR3 is built from 14 residues. Germline assignment: CDR1 MNHNY and CDR2 SVGAGI (reference sequence). Trimming cost V 3 bases and J 4 bases; bases outside gene matches: 1. The CDR3 loop is CASSYGLAGYEQYF. The CDR3 region has the DNA TGTGCCAGCAGTTATGGACTAGCGGGATACGAGCAGTACTTC.

The chain joins TRBV4-2 to TRBJ2-7; 8 positions match TRBD1. The CDR3 loop spans 13 amino acids. The junction had 4 bases not matched to a gene; V was cut back by 3 bases and J by 6 bases. Germline CDR1 reads LGHNA; CDR2 reads YNFKEQ. In DNA, the CDR3 is TGTGCCAGCAGCCAGGACAGGGTTGGCGAGCAGTACTTC. This translates into CASSQDRVGEQYF.

On this clone itself: The same CDR3 also results from other DNA sequences found in this sample. The genes are TRBV28 and TRBJ2-7; possibly TRBD1 or TRBD2 for D (5 bases each). The CDR3 totals 12 residues. CDR1 and CDR2 from the germline V gene are MDHEN and SYDVKM. The V and J ends lost 6 bases and 6 bases respectively, with 12 bases between them. DNA for the CDR3: TGTGCCAGCAGCCCGGGGCGTCCCGAGCAGTACTTC. It codes for CASSPGRPEQYF.

The chain joins TRBV9 to TRBJ2-1; TRBD2 is a possible D gene (5 bases). V was pared by 3 bases and J by 10 bases, with 14 bases between. The CDR3 contains 13 residues. In germline, CDR1 is SGDLS, CDR2 YYNGEE. The CDR3 DNA reads TGTGCCAGCAGCGCCAAGGAACTAGGGGAGCAGTTCTTC. Amino acid sequence: CASSAKELGEQFF.

The gene calls are TRBV18 and TRBJ2-1, with no clear D. The germline V gene has CDR1 KGHSH and CDR2 LQKENI. The CDR3 totals 12 residues. With 5 bases removed from V and 9 bases from J, the gap between germline ends came to 11 bases. The CDR3 protein is CASSSTTGEQFF. In nucleotides, the CDR3 is TGTGCCAGCTCATCGACCACTGGTGAGCAGTTCTTC.

The genes are TRBV10-1 and TRBJ2-3; 12 bases are shared with TRBD2. CDR3 length: 19 residues. The V and J ends lost 5 bases and 5 bases, in that order; junction bases with no gene match: 17. Germline V gives CDR1 WNHNN, CDR2 SYGVQD (reference sequence). The CDR3: CASSPQGSLAGGFGDTQYF. The CDR3 DNA reads as TGCGCCAGCAGTCCACAGGGTTCCCTAGCGGGAGGGTTTGGAGATACGCAGTATTTT.

The CDR3 spells CASSLAGEQFF. The CDR3 coding sequence is TGTGCCAGCAGTTTAGCGGGTGAGCAGTTCTTC. This sequence joins TRBV27 and TRBJ2-1, with D possibly TRBD2 on 5 matching bases. The CDR3 extends over 11 amino acids. The germline CDR1 and CDR2 sequences are MNHEY and SMNVEV (reference sequence). Trimming pared 2 bases from V and 9 bases from J, leaving 5 bases between.

The chain couples TRBV19 to TRBJ2-7; D perhaps matches TRBD1 (6 bases). This CDR3 region has 12 residues. V lost 1 base to trimming and J lost 6 bases, with 7 bases between them. Germline-derived CDR1 and CDR2 are LNHDA and SQIVND (reference sequence). CDR3 sequence: CASSIVGGEQYF. In nucleotides, the CDR3 is TGTGCCAGTAGTATAGTAGGGGGCGAGCAGTACTTC.

The genes are TRBV10-3 and TRBJ2-2, with TRBD1 identical over 7 bases. V shed 5 bases, J shed 1 base, and the junction held 4 bases outside the gene matches. Per the germline V gene, CDR1 is ENHRY and CDR2 is SYGVKD. This CDR3 has 15 amino acids. Here the CDR3 reads CAISSRTGNTGELFF. The CDR3 region has the DNA TGTGCCATCAGTTCGCGGACAGGGAACACCGGGGAGCTGTTTTTT.

The V gene is TRBV18, the J gene TRBJ2-1; TRBD2 matches at 10 bases. J was trimmed by 2 bases and V by 4 bases; bases with no gene match: 11. Germline V gene sequence: CDR1 KGHSH, CDR2 LQKENI. There are 18 residues in the CDR3. CDR3 sequence reads: CASSLNTGLAATYNEQFF. Here the CDR3 DNA reads TGTGCCAGCTCACTGAACACAGGACTAGCGGCGACCTACAATGAGCAGTTCTTC.

The rearrangement joins TRBV27 to TRBJ1-1; D is undetermined. The germline gives CDR1 MNHEY, CDR2 SMNVEV (reference sequence). The CDR3 extends over 15 amino acids. V lost 2 bases to trimming and J lost 8 bases, with 18 bases between them. CDR3 loop: CASSLGWARPHEAFF. The CDR3 DNA is TGTGCCAGCAGTTTAGGGTGGGCGCGTCCCCACGAAGCTTTCTTT.

V gene TRBV10-3 combines with J gene TRBJ1-4; possible D gene TRBD1, 5 bases. CDR1 and CDR2 from the germline V gene are ENHRY and SYGVKD. Deletions cut 4 bases from V and 5 bases from J, with 11 bases between. The CDR3 contains 14 residues. CDR3 sequence: CAISAGTGNEKLFF. In DNA form, the CDR3 reads TGTGCCATCAGTGCTGGGACTGGAAATGAAAAACTGTTTTTT.

The J gene is TRBJ1-1, the V gene TRBV18, with D maybe TRBD1 (6 bases). The CDR3 has 14 amino acids. Looked up from germline, CDR1 is KGHSH and CDR2 is LQKENI. V was cut by 3 bases and J by 0 bases, with 8 bases left in between. The chain's CDR3 is CASSPGHMNTEAFF. The CDR3 DNA is TGTGCCAGCTCACCGGGACACATGAACACTGAAGCTTTCTTT.

The rearrangement links TRBV19 to TRBJ1-2; 7 nucleotides match TRBD1. CDR1 is LNHDA and CDR2 is SQIVND in the germline V gene (reference sequence). The CDR3 length is 15 residues. V lost 5 bases and J lost 2; bases outside the gene matches: 8. CDR3 sequence reads: CASSADRVGNYGYTF. In DNA form, the CDR3 reads TGTGCCAGTAGTGCCGACAGGGTAGGGAACTATGGCTACACCTTC.

The chain combines TRBV4-3 with TRBJ2-1, with 15 bases fitting TRBD2. The CDR3 covers 19 residues. Germline V gene sequence: CDR1 LGHNA, CDR2 YSLEER. J was trimmed by 5 bases and V by 0 bases; bases with no gene match: 8. CDR3 residues: CASSQDRTSGRARDNEQFF. For the CDR3, the DNA is TGCGCCAGCAGCCAAGATCGGACTAGCGGGAGGGCCAGAGACAATGAGCAGTTCTTC.

The chain links TRBV5-1 to TRBJ2-2; TRBD2 might be the D (5 bases). The CDR3 is 14 residues long. CDR1 and CDR2 from the germline V gene are SGHRS and YFSETQ. Between the trimmed V and J ends, which lost 0 bases and 7 bases, there was a span of 10 bases. CDR3 in amino acids: CASSLGGPSGELFF. The CDR3 DNA sequence: TGCGCCAGCAGCTTGGGAGGGCCGAGCGGGGAGCTGTTTTTT.

The chain has TRBV15 and TRBJ1-5, with 8 bases fitting TRBD1. The CDR3 is 16 residues long. Unmatched junction bases numbered 9, after V lost 3 bases and J lost 5 bases. Germline values: CDR1 LNHNV, CDR2 YYDKDF (reference sequence). The CDR3 loop is CATSRFGQGAHQPQHF. Here the CDR3 DNA reads TGTGCCACCAGCAGGTTTGGGCAGGGGGCCCATCAGCCCCAGCATTTT.

The V call is TRBV9, the J call TRBJ2-5, with 9 bases identical to TRBD1. Per germline, CDR1 SGDLS and CDR2 YYNGEE. This CDR3 comprises 14 residues. V gave up 4 bases and J gave up 5 bases; unmatched junction bases: 6. CDR3 protein: CASSRTGDRETQYF. The CDR3 DNA sequence: TGTGCCAGCAGCAGGACAGGGGATCGGGAGACCCAGTACTTC. The full variable domain, completed using reference TRBV9 and TRBJ2-5, is DSGVTQTPKHLITATGQRVTLRCSPRSGDLSVYWYQQSLDQGLQFLIQYYNGEERAKGNILERFSAQQFPDLHSELNLSSLELGDSALYFCASSRTGDRETQYFGPGTRLLVL.

The V call is TRBV14, the J call TRBJ2-2, with no clear D. The CDR3 extends over 14 amino acids. Looked up from germline, CDR1 is SGHDN and CDR2 is FVKESK. V shed 3 bases and J shed 6 bases, with 11 bases lying between them. CDR3 residues: CASSHTNRAGELFF. CDR3 bases: TGTGCCAGCAGCCACACAAACCGGGCCGGGGAGCTGTTTTTT.

The chain uses TRBV6-1 and TRBJ1-3; maybe TRBD1 (6 bases). Trimming took off 2 bases at V and 3 bases at J, with 14 bases between the two ends. The CDR3 is made up of 16 amino acids. Germline CDR1 reads MNHNS; CDR2 reads SASEGT. The CDR3 nucleotides are TGTGCCAGCAGTGAATTGGGGGCGAGGTTTGGAAACACCATATATTTT. It translates to CASSELGARFGNTIYF.

The V and J genes are TRBV7-2 and TRBJ2-7, with D perhaps matching TRBD1 (5 bases). V shed 0 bases and J shed 4 bases, with 19 bases lying between them. Germline CDR1 is SGHTA and CDR2 is FQGNSA. CDR3 length: 17 residues. The CDR3 DNA reads as TGTGCCAGCAGCTTAGCCCCGACAGCCGCAAAGGGATACGAGCAGTACTTC. Its protein product is CASSLAPTAAKGYEQYF.